These 20 T cell receptor beta chains were all obtained from the same sample, sequenced in a study of CD8 T cells in Susac syndrome. The RNA input was roughly 0.45 to 1 ug, and it was reverse transcribed with random hexamers. TCRdb processed the immunoSEQ multiplex PCR reads anew with MiXCR; each CDR3 protein has one entry. The data contain 150,000 to 200,000 distinct CDR3 sequences, just under 95% of them seen just once; the ten biggest clones take up around 0.13%. The sequenced sample consisted of CD4+ T cells from PBMCs. Receptors were obtained from a human donor in good health.

This chain joins TRBV27 and TRBJ1-1, with unresolved D. Trimming took off 8 bases at V and 6 bases at J, with 10 bases between the two ends. CDR1 and CDR2 (germline): MNHEY, SMNVEV (reference sequence). The CDR3 is made up of 11 amino acids. The CDR3 DNA follows: TGTGCCAGCTGGGAGGGATCTGAAGCTTTCTTT. It yields the protein CASWEGSEAFF.

CDR3 region: CASSLRQGKYEQYF. Written as DNA, the CDR3 is TGCGCCAGCAGCTTGAGGCAGGGGAAATACGAGCAGTACTTC. The rearrangement uses TRBV5-1 and TRBJ2-7; the D gene is possibly TRBD1 (6 bases). Germline CDR1 is SGHRS and CDR2 is YFSETQ. With 1 base removed from V and 4 bases from J, the gap between germline ends came to 12 bases. CDR3 length: 14 residues.

The gene calls are TRBV20-1 and TRBJ1-1, with D possibly TRBD1 on 5 matching bases. The CDR3 has 11 residues. V lost 4 bases and J 4 bases, leaving 7 bases between the germline ends. The germline CDR1 and CDR2 sequences are DFQATT and SNEGSKA (reference sequence). CDR3 in amino acids: CSAKGLTEAFF. Written as DNA, the CDR3 is TGCAGTGCTAAGGGGCTCACTGAAGCTTTCTTT.

V gene TRBV7-2 combines with J gene TRBJ2-7; D remains ambiguous. V was cut by 5 bases and J by 8 bases, with 16 bases left in between. CDR1 is SGHTA and CDR2 is FQGNSA in the germline V gene. This CDR3 contains 13 residues. DNA of the CDR3: TGTGCCAGCAGCCCACTTCTTTTTAGCAAGCAGTACTTC. Amino acids: CASSPLLFSKQYF. The full variable domain, its missing parts supplied by reference TRBV7-2 and TRBJ2-7, is GAGVSQSPSNKVTEKGKDVELRCDPISGHTALYWYRQSLGQGLEFLIYFQGNSAPDKSGLPSDRFSAERTGGSVSTLTIQRTQQEDSAVYLCASSPLLFSKQYFGPGTRLTVT.

This clonotype was counted once. This chain uses TRBV3-1 with TRBJ2-7; no definite D call. Trimming took 3 bases from V and 2 from J, leaving 8 bases between them. The length of the CDR3 is 13 residues. From germline, CDR1 is LGHDT and CDR2 YNNKEL (reference sequence). CDR3 nucleotide sequence: TGTGCCAGCAGCCAGTACGGGCCCTACGAGCAGTACTTC. Translated: CASSQYGPYEQYF.

This clonotype was counted once. The V call is TRBV3-1, the J call TRBJ1-3; D not resolved. Germline V gives CDR1 LGHDT, CDR2 YNNKEL (reference sequence). The CDR3 spans 14 residues. V lost 3 bases, J lost 1 base, and 7 bases lay in between. CDR3 sequence (DNA): TGTGCCAGCAGCCACCGGGGATCTGGAAACACCATATATTTT. It encodes CASSHRGSGNTIYF.

The V call is TRBV2, the J call TRBJ2-2; D is unclear. CDR3 size: 14 residues. The V gene's germline CDR1 is SNHLY and CDR2 FYNNEI. Trimming took off 2 bases at V and 3 bases at J, with 7 bases between the two ends. The CDR3 bases are TGTGCCAGCAGTGAAATTAGGGACACCGGGGAGCTGTTTTTT. The encoded protein is CASSEIRDTGELFF.

This sequence joins TRBV2 and TRBJ1-6, with no clear D. Deletions cut 6 bases from V and 7 bases from J, with 4 bases between. Germline V gene lookup returns CDR1 SNHLY and CDR2 FYNNEI. The CDR3 covers 11 residues. CDR3 region: CASSSNSPLHF. CDR3 bases: TGTGCCAGCAGCAGCAATTCACCCCTCCACTTT.

The rearrangement links TRBV19 to TRBJ1-1; no definite D call. Trimming cost V 0 bases and J 1 base, with 12 bases left between them. Germline V gene data show CDR1 as LNHDA and CDR2 as SQIVND (reference sequence). This CDR3 is 16 amino acids long. The DNA for the CDR3 is TGTGCCAGTAGTATAGATCCCGGCAAGGCGAACACTGAAGCTTTCTTT. Its translation: CASSIDPGKANTEAFF.

The V call is TRBV12-3 or TRBV12-4, the J call TRBJ2-5; the match to TRBD2 covers 7 bases. The CDR3 covers 11 residues. V dropped 8 bases and J dropped 4; count of bases not matched to a gene: 1. In nucleotides, the CDR3 is TGTGCCAGCCGCGGGGGAGAGACCCAGTACTTC. Protein sequence: CASRGGETQYF.

This clonotype was recorded only once. The V gene is TRBV7-2, the J gene TRBJ1-5, with a possible D match to TRBD1 (5 bases). The ends were cut back, 6 bases at V and 2 bases at J, with 11 bases in the middle. This CDR3 contains 14 residues. CDR1 SGHTA and CDR2 FQGNSA come from the germline V gene. The CDR3 sequence: CASSYGGGNQPQHF. CDR3 coding DNA: TGTGCCAGCAGTTACGGGGGTGGCAATCAGCCCCAGCATTTT.

This clonotype was seen just once. An end of the junction does not agree with germline; a read error may underlie this. V is TRBV4-1 and J is TRBJ2-3; 11 bases are a match to TRBD2. The germline V gene encodes CDR1 MGHRA and CDR2 YSYEKL. The CDR3 is 12 amino acids. The CDR3 loop reads CASSLSGGAQYF. Written as DNA, the CDR3 is TGCGCCAGCAGCCTTAGCGGGGGGGCGCAATATTTT.

V and J are TRBV4-1 and TRBJ2-7; the D gene could be TRBD1 or TRBD2 (5 bases each). The germline V and J ends were trimmed by 5 bases and 4 bases, with 18 bases remaining between them. Looked up from germline, CDR1 is MGHRA and CDR2 is YSYEKL. The CDR3 spans 15 residues. For the CDR3, the DNA is TGCGCCAGCAGCTTCGGGCAGGGACCGGAGTACGAGCAGTACTTC. Its translation: CASSFGQGPEYEQYF.

The gene calls are TRBV7-8 and TRBJ1-1; D is undetermined. The V end was cut by 1 base, the J end by 0 bases, with 6 bases between. CDR1 SGHVS and CDR2 FQNEAQ come from the germline V gene. This CDR3 has 14 amino acids. CDR3 amino acids: CASSLDELNTEAFF. The CDR3 nucleotides are TGTGCCAGCAGCTTAGACGAGTTGAACACTGAAGCTTTCTTT.

V and J are TRBV5-1 and TRBJ2-3; 9 nucleotides align to TRBD2. Germline loops: CDR1 SGHRS, CDR2 YFSETQ. The CDR3 consists of 17 residues. With 4 bases clipped from V and 4 bases from J, the junction kept 13 bases outside the gene matches. CDR3 region: CASSGPPLAGRPDTQYF. For the CDR3, the DNA is TGCGCCAGCAGCGGGCCCCCACTAGCGGGCCGACCAGATACGCAGTATTTT.

This chain connects TRBV7-2 to TRBJ2-5, with a tentative D call TRBD2 (5 bases). Trimming shortened V by 1 base and J by 5 bases, and 14 bases separated the two germline ends. The germline CDR1 and CDR2 sequences are SGHTA and FQGNSA. This CDR3 is 15 amino acids long. This chain's CDR3 is CASSLVRDPRETQYF. The CDR3 nucleotides are TGTGCCAGCAGCTTAGTTCGGGATCCCCGGGAGACCCAGTACTTC.

The rearrangement links TRBV6-1 to TRBJ2-7; 7 nucleotides agree with TRBD1. CDR3 size: 14 residues. Germline lookup yields CDR1 MNHNS and CDR2 SASEGT. V was clipped by 6 bases and J by 2 bases; unmatched bases: 7. The CDR3 DNA is TGTGCCAGCAGGTCCGGGACAGCAACCTACGAGCAGTACTTC. This codes for CASRSGTATYEQYF.

The CDR3 sequence is CASSRQERETQYF. DNA for the CDR3: TGTGCCAGCAGCCGGCAGGAGCGAGAGACCCAGTACTTC. The chain joins TRBV3-1 to TRBJ2-5; D is uncertain. Germline CDR1 reads LGHDT; CDR2 reads YNNKEL (reference sequence). Trimming took off 4 bases at V and 4 bases at J, with 10 bases between the two ends. The CDR3 consists of 13 residues.

The rearrangement joins TRBV2 to TRBJ1-6; 11 nucleotides agree with TRBD1. Per germline, CDR1 SNHLY and CDR2 FYNNEI. Trimming took 7 bases from V and 7 from J; bases not matched to a gene: 6. CDR3 length: 15 amino acids. This CDR3 reads CASTLDRGHNSPLHF. The CDR3 DNA reads TGTGCCAGCACCCTGGACAGGGGGCACAATTCACCCCTCCACTTT.

The chain links TRBV20-1 to TRBJ2-7; no firm D call. CDR3 size: 13 residues. CDR1 is DFQATT and CDR2 is SNEGSKA in the germline V gene (reference sequence). V lost 6 bases to trimming and J lost 0 bases, with 12 bases between them. The CDR3 spells CSAALDPSYEQYF. The CDR3 coding sequence is TGCAGTGCCGCCCTGGACCCCTCCTACGAGCAGTACTTC.